The clone carrying this T cell receptor (beta chain) has only one observation. The sample comes from a study of blood T cell repertoires in COVID-19. Study information: COVID-19 samples, acute and convalescent, were from the United States, Italy and Spain.

V was pared by 6 bases and J by 7 bases, with 9 bases of the junction left unmatched. This CDR3 is 13 amino acids long. Germline CDR1 SNHLY, CDR2 FYNNEI. Authors' processing steps: Using reference gene primer amplification, nucleated cell counts were estimated. The data were produced by immunoSEQ multiplex PCR, yet TCRdb's version contains in-frame clones alone and is incomplete. The V and J calls and the clone size are those of that table, but D and trimming were determined from the DNA. Of 300,000 to 450,000 clones in the sample, 81% are singletons; the top ten hold 0.85% to 1.2%. V and J are TRBV2 and TRBJ2-7, with 7 bases fitting TRBD1. The TCR originated in a human donor with acute or convalescent COVID-19. The donor label of this sample is uncertain. The sequencing input was peripheral blood. CDR3 coding DNA: TGTGCCAGCAGACTAGACAGGGTGGAGGAGCAGTACTTC. It translates to CASRLDRVEEQYF.